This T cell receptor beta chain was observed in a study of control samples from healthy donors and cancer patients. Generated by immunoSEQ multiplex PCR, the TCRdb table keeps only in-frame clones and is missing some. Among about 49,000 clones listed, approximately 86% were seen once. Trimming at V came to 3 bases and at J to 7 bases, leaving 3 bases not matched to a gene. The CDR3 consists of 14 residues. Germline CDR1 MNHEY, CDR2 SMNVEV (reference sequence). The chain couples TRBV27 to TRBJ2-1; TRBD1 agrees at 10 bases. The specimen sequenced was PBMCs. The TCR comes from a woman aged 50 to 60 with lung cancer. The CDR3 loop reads CASSFRDRGNEQFF. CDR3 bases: TGTGCCAGCAGTTTTAGGGACAGGGGAAATGAGCAGTTCTTC.